This T cell receptor beta chain was captured by sequencing in a study of blood T cells in healthy people across ages. Study findings and constraints: Strong correlation linked observed beta diversity and percent naive T cells.

The second PCR ran about 6 to 12 cycles with a sample-barcoded 5' primer and J-beta primers. TCRdb reprocessed the 5' RACE reads via MiXCR and lists one record per CDR3 protein. The table includes some 1.6 million distinct CDR3 sequences, roughly 32% detected once. A note on this clonotype: As yet, its antigen is unknown. Sequence at one end of the junction differs from germline and may be a read error.

Germline V lookup: CDR1 MNHEY, CDR2 SVGAGI. The CDR3 totals 13 residues. Every donor gave 9 to 10 milliliters of peripheral blood. No fewer than 6 million PBMCs went into each sample. The amount of total RNA extracted per sample was at least 5 micrograms. Sequencing was performed on blood. J is TRBJ2-5 and V is TRBV6-5, with D tentatively TRBD2 (5 bases). The sequence derives from a woman in her thirties in good health. This chain's CDR3 is CANSLNSVGTQYF. CDR3 in DNA: TGTGCCAACAGTTTGAATAGCGTCGGGACCCAGTACTTC.